This T cell receptor (beta chain) derives from a study of cytomegalovirus exposure and HLA in healthy donors (TCRdb year 2017). General notes on the study: An earlier analysis of approximately 550 of the donors reported approximately 270 Gb of sequence data and 117 million unique TCR beta sequences from 150 million to 200 million T cells. In the later analysis, no new phenotypic data were used to find candidate immune exposures; instead, reliance was placed on TCR beta sequences and their occurrence across donors. The study aimed to test whether cataloging public T cell receptors could reveal signatures of past pathogen exposure. Among some 410 genotyped donors of the cohort, an average of about 240,000 unique TCR beta nucleotide sequences were sequenced per donor, approximately 20% of them non-productive. Besides the first cohort of some 670 subjects, a separate validation cohort made up of over 95 different subjects was used. In a later genetic analysis, genome-wide SNP genotypes for about 65% of the roughly 670 donors were used, and that subset was treated as a discovery cohort. An earlier analysis of 587 of the donors used high-throughput TCR beta sequencing to judge whether each TCR beta V gene segment behaved as functional or pseudogenic. Four to six DR-DQ haplotypes were handled as single units for association and clustering, since linkage in the cohort was strong. Of the 398 genotyped donors, over 80% were placed in the genetic ancestry cluster associated with self-reported Caucasian donors. To predict cytomegalovirus infection status, the study brought together high-throughput TCR immunosequencing, statistical association of individual TCRs with disease status, and machine learning. A later analysis re-examined previously published TCR beta repertoires from several hundred donors and added high-resolution HLA genotyping to investigate patterns of TCR occurrence. Donor age, sex, ethnicity and CMV serostatus were compiled alongside the repertoire data. The T cell repertoires of roughly 660 subjects were profiled by immunosequencing and related to cytomegalovirus serostatus. HLA typing covered class I and class II loci at four-digit resolution. All discovery cohort repertoires had been generated on a single sequencing platform. About 320 gigabases of sequencing data and tens of millions of unique TCR sequences were included in an early release covering several hundred HLA-typed donors. Typing coverage varied by locus: about 629-640 donors for A, B, C, DRB1 and DQB1; approximately 560 for DQA1; approximately 570 for DPA1; approximately 470 for DPB1. What the research found in general, with its limitations: Some IMGT-functional V segments, including TRBV6-2 and TRBV6-3, could not be told apart with the 87-base-pair reads, so those segments were excluded. Presence/absence analyses assumed roughly uniform sequencing depth across donors, an assumption that may not hold. In vitro tests confirmed that a few of the cytomegalovirus-associated TCR beta chains recognize cytomegalovirus antigens. In both the original and validation cohorts, the classifier was reported to diagnose cytomegalovirus status with high specificity and sensitivity. The authors suggested that the approach could potentially be extended to other disease states and immunological phenotypes. In a later analysis, several top co-occurrence clusters were reported to appear linked to parvovirus B19, influenza, CMV and Epstein-Barr virus. Strong co-occurrence of HLA alleles, especially DR and DQ, made assigning TCR associations to individual alleles difficult. A later analysis associated roughly 17,000 TCR beta sequences with specific HLA alleles at a false discovery rate of 0.05. In a later genetic analysis, fewer N-insertions in productive TCRs were reported among donors in an Asian-associated ancestry cluster than the approximately 710-donor mean. According to a later analysis, most CMV-associated TCR beta chains appeared to be HLA-restricted, and the HLA associations seemed to be driven largely by CMV exposure. A further reported finding was that TCR beta sequences accurately predicted the HLA-A and HLA-B alleles for most subjects in the first cohort. Across donors, most TCR sequences were observed very rarely, whereas some public TCRs were present in many individuals. HLA typing was unavailable for some donors at each locus, so association tests used only the typed subset. In a later analysis, TCR association rates were found to vary across HLA loci, with the most associated TCRs seen for DRB1 alleles and the fewest for HLA-C alleles. Linkage disequilibrium might explain the correlated functional status among segregating V segments, but an unknown experimental factor could not be ruled out. Broadly in line with IMGT annotations, most TCR beta V segments showed up in productive rearrangements about 90% or about 30% of the time in an earlier analysis of some 590 of the donors. CMV serostatus was the only immune exposure information available for the cohort. The study listed 164 TCR beta chains as associated with cytomegalovirus. In a later genetic analysis, a missense DCLRE1C variant was associated with V-gene and J-gene trimming of TCR beta chains, and the association was replicated in an independent cohort. This cohort had only TCR beta chains sequenced, and the lack of alpha or paired-chain data limited which features could be detected. The earlier analysis of some 560 of the donors excluded roughly 17 rarely observed V segments, including chromosome 9 orphons, because counts were too low. The sequencing pipeline was judged likely to have produced a cluster of highly shared sequence variants as a technical artifact. Compared with equally common non-associated chains, HLA-associated TCR beta chains in a later analysis were more clonally expanded and had lower generation probabilities.

The library was prepared using the immunoSEQ multiplex PCR assay. The multiplex PCR relied on a mix of 60 forward primers for TCR Vbeta segments and 13 reverse primers for TCR Jbeta segments. The CDR3 region of rearranged TCR beta genes was amplified from genomic DNA by a multiplex PCR assay. The amplified TCR beta libraries were sequenced on the Illumina HiSeq System as 87-base-pair reads. The original pipeline was this. In a later analysis, some 80 million unique TCR beta chains were counted across the 690 or so repertoires, and around 11 million of these chains were shared by at least two donors. A nearest-neighbor algorithm error-corrected the raw reads and collapsed the reads into unique sequences, merging closely related sequences to remove PCR and sequencing errors. V, D and J gene segments were assigned by aligning CDR3 sequences to IMGT reference sequences. For a sequence to be retained, a match of at least six nucleotides was required to both a V gene segment and a J gene segment. A rearrangement was called productive if the CDR3 had no stop codons and remained in frame with V and J, and every other rearrangement was called non-productive. CDR3 was defined by IMGT convention, running from the second conserved V-encoded cysteine to the conserved J-encoded phenylalanine. Sequences without an unambiguous match to a single V gene segment were excluded from the earlier analysis of about 600 of the donors. An earlier analysis of a few hundred of the donors called V segments functional above 56.7% productive rearrangements and segregating when the between-donor standard deviation exceeded 5%. A statistical classification framework was developed to diagnose cytomegalovirus status using the catalog of TCR beta chain sequences. A later analysis assigned V and J genes by comparing TCR nucleotide sequences with IMGT/GENE-DB human TR gene sequences. Using the TCRdist pipeline, a later analysis assigned CDR3 sequences along with most-parsimonious VDJ recombination scenarios. A later analysis defined each TCR beta chain by its CDR3 amino acid sequence plus V-gene family, and excluded reads lacking a unique V-gene family. A later analysis removed 592 highly shared, low-generation-probability nucleotide sequences to deal with suspected cross-contamination and a sequencing artifact. For each public chain, a later analysis derived a clonal expansion index from normalized ranks of inferred template counts within each repertoire. In a later analysis, generation probabilities were computed with a VDJ recombination model fitted to out-of-frame rearrangements, and the resulting probabilities were checked against IGoR. A later analysis scored TCR-TCR, TCR-HLA and TCR-CMV co-occurrence with hypergeometric tests, applying a repertoire-size bias correction to TCR pairs. To estimate false discovery rates, a later analysis permuted the HLA or CMV assignments 20 times. In a later analysis, co-occurring TCRs were grouped using DBSCAN, with TCRdist sequence similarity added in when clustering inside HLA-allele-positive subsets. Co-occurrence clustering excluded repertoires with fewer than 30,000 or more than 120,000 public chains, plus five with anomalous nucleotide sharing. What TCRdb holds here is the immuneACCESS table cut down to in-frame rearrangements. Part of the clones is not present; checked against another copy, under half of the missing clones reflect an unresolved V gene, and the others are unexplained. V, J and clone size derive from that table, while D and trimming were established from the DNA sequence. This sample comprises 20,000 to 25,000 clones, around 82% of them detected only once. 7% to 9% of the sample rests with the top ten.

The CDR3 covers 16 residues, taking in both the cysteine and the phenylalanine. Solely the CDR3 DNA is kept, with 48 bases framed from the first base. The trim is 4 bases for V and 1 base for J, with a gap of 16 bases between the germline ends. Sequences MNHEY (CDR1) and SVGAGI (CDR2) are obtained from the germline V gene. With regard to this clone: Its specific antigen is unknown. Base qualities are missing; no much larger clone stands one base away.

The cohort was made up of roughly 670 healthy bone marrow donors. At the time of sampling, every cohort member was nominally healthy, though immune exposures that went unrecorded were likely present. The donor was CMV seronegative and was included in the group of a few hundred seronegative cohort members. A peripheral blood sample was collected from each donor, and TCR beta sequencing was performed on peripheral blood mononuclear cells. The Qiagen DNeasy Blood Extraction Kit was used to extract genomic DNA from the blood cell samples. The sequenced sample was PBMCs. The sequence was collected from a man aged 55 to 70 in good health and CMV-seronegative. The sequence joins TRBV6-5 to TRBJ1-1; the D segment could be TRBD1, given 5 matching bases. The DNA sequence is given as TGTGCCAGCAGTTCCACCGGGAGAGGGGAGAACACTGAAGCTTTCTTT. Protein translation: CASSSTGRGENTEAFF.